This is a list of T cell receptor beta chains from one sample in a study of early T cells in non-severe SARS-CoV-2 infection. TCRdb processed the 5' RACE reads anew with MiXCR; each CDR3 protein has one entry. The table records 45,000 to 55,000 distinct CDR3 sequences, approximately 13% of them present only once. Sequences were obtained from whole blood. The receptor source for this set is an adult who was a healthcare worker with PCR-confirmed SARS-CoV-2 infection or an uninfected control (not recorded which). CDR3s include the opening cysteine and the closing phenylalanine or tryptophan. Fields, in order: V gene, D gene, clone size, J gene, CDR3 DNA, CDR3 protein. A D gene is named only where the DNA matches it firmly. Not all rows give a size; the values are once, few, many and, for expanded clones, a class.

TRBV11-2	TRBD2	few	TRBJ2-3	TGTGCCAGCAGCCAACTAGCGGTCGCAGATACGCAGTATTTT	CASSQLAVADTQYF
TRBV6-5	-	many	TRBJ1-5	TGTGCCAGCAGCGCTAAACAGGGATACAATCAGCCCCAGCATTTT	CASSAKQGYNQPQHF
TRBV28	TRBD1	few	TRBJ1-6	TGTGCCAGCAGGGGACAGGGTCCTTCACCCCTCCACTTT	CASRGQGPSPLHF
TRBV11-2	TRBD1	few	TRBJ2-7	TGTGCCAGCAGCCCACCGGGACAGGGAAAAGAGCAGTACTTC	CASSPPGQGKEQYF
TRBV29-1	-	few	TRBJ2-3	TGCAGCGTTGGAGTAGGGCAGTCTAGCACAGATACGCAGTATTTT	CSVGVGQSSTDTQYF
TRBV6-2/TRBV6-3	TRBD2	many	TRBJ2-1	TGTGCCAGCAGTTACAAGTCTAGCGGCTACAATGAGCAGTTCTTC	CASSYKSSGYNEQFF
TRBV29-1	-	many	TRBJ1-3	TGCAGCGTTGTGCGGGGGGCTGGAAACACCATATATTTT	CSVVRGAGNTIYF
TRBV29-1	TRBD2	many	TRBJ2-3	TGCAGCGTTGAGAGAGCGGGAGACGGCACAGATACGCAGTATTTT	CSVERAGDGTDTQYF
TRBV28	-	few	TRBJ1-1	TGTGCCAGCAGTTTTTCCGGAAGTGAAGCTTTCTTT	CASSFSGSEAFF
TRBV7-3	TRBD2	-	TRBJ2-1	TGTGCCAGCAGCCCAGGACTAGCGGGGAACAATGAGCAGTTCTTC	CASSPGLAGNNEQFF
TRBV24-1	-	many	TRBJ1-4	TGTGCCACCAAAGGGGCGGAGGAAAAACTGTTTTTT	CATKGAEEKLFF
TRBV4-1	-	-	TRBJ1-1	TGCGCCAGCAGCCAAGATGGATGGGGGCGCAGGGGGAACACTGAAGCTTTCTTT	CASSQDGWGRRGNTEAFF
TRBV20-1	TRBD1	many	TRBJ1-6	TGCAGTGCTAGACCCACGGGACAGTATAATTCACCCCTCCACTTT	CSARPTGQYNSPLHF
TRBV5-1	-	-	TRBJ2-3	TGCGCCAGCAGCTCCTTGCCTCTGACAGGAGATACGCAGTATTTT	CASSSLPLTGDTQYF
TRBV29-1	TRBD1	few	TRBJ1-1	TGCAGTGGGACAGGGGCCGCTGAAGCTTTCTTT	CSGTGAAEAFF
TRBV29-1	-	few	TRBJ1-1	TGCAGCGTTGCAGACCGAGGACCCACTGAAGCTTTCTTT	CSVADRGPTEAFF
TRBV2	TRBD1	-	TRBJ1-5	TGTGCCAGCAGTGATTGGGGGACAGGGAATAATCAGCCCCAGCATTTT	CASSDWGTGNNQPQHF
TRBV7-7	-	many	TRBJ1-1	TGTGCCAGCAGCTTAGCGGAAGGTGCTGAAGCTTTCTTT	CASSLAEGAEAFF
TRBV7-3	TRBD2	few	TRBJ2-1	TGTGCCAGCAGCTATGCGGGGGGAACTTACAATGAGCAGTTCTTC	CASSYAGGTYNEQFF
TRBV29-1	-	-	TRBJ2-1	TGCAGCGTGGACCTCACAGGGCTGTCCTACAATGAGCAGTTCTTC	CSVDLTGLSYNEQFF
TRBV4-1	-	many	TRBJ2-1	TGCGCCAGCAGCCCTGGTGGTAGCGGCAATGAGCAGTTCTTC	CASSPGGSGNEQFF
TRBV9	TRBD2	-	TRBJ2-3	TGTGCCAGCAGCAAGCAACTAGCGACAGATACGCAGTATTTT	CASSKQLATDTQYF
TRBV15	-	many	TRBJ2-1	TGTGCCACCGGGCAGGGGAAATCGAACAATGAGCAGTTCTTC	CATGQGKSNNEQFF
TRBV2	TRBD1	-	TRBJ2-7	TGTGCCAGCAGCAGGGACAGAAACTACGAGCAGTACTTC	CASSRDRNYEQYF
TRBV5-1	-	-	TRBJ1-1	TGCGCCAGCAGCTCATCGGGCCCGCGGGGCACTGAAGCTTTCTTT	CASSSSGPRGTEAFF
TRBV7-9	-	many	TRBJ1-1	TGTGCCAGCAGCTTTTCTCAGAACACTGAAGCTTTCTTT	CASSFSQNTEAFF
TRBV6-6	TRBD2	many	TRBJ2-3	TGTGCCAGCAGTTTGCCTAGCGGGAGCACAGATACGCAGTATTTT	CASSLPSGSTDTQYF
TRBV6-2/TRBV6-3	TRBD1	few	TRBJ2-7	TGTGCCAGCAGCCATACCCAGGGGGCAACGTACGCCTACGAGCAGTACTTC	CASSHTQGATYAYEQYF
TRBV5-1	TRBD1	-	TRBJ2-3	TGCGCCAGCAGCCGGGGACAGGGGGCCGGAGGAGATACGCAGTATTTT	CASSRGQGAGGDTQYF
TRBV29-1	-	many	TRBJ2-1	TGCAGCGTTTTGCTGGGGAATGAACGAAACTACAATGAGCAGTTCTTC	CSVLLGNERNYNEQFF
TRBV4-1	-	many	TRBJ1-3	TGCGCCAGCAGCCAAGTCATTAGGAAGCTAAAGGAGAACACCATATATTTT	CASSQVIRKLKENTIYF
TRBV7-8	-	-	TRBJ1-1	TGTGCCAGCAGCTTAAGGATAATGAACACTGAAGCTTTCTTT	CASSLRIMNTEAFF
TRBV20-1	TRBD2	many	TRBJ2-7	TGCAGTGCGCCACAACTAGCGGGACTGTACGAGCAGTACTTC	CSAPQLAGLYEQYF
TRBV7-3	-	many	TRBJ2-3	TGTGCCAGCAGCCCGACCGTCCAGGGGGATACGCAGTATTTT	CASSPTVQGDTQYF
TRBV7-6	-	once	TRBJ2-3	TGTGCCAGCAACTCCCAGGAGCCAGATACGCAGTATTTT	CASNSQEPDTQYF
TRBV3-1	-	many	TRBJ2-7	TGTGCCAGCAGCCAATACTACGAGCAGTACTTC	CASSQYYEQYF
TRBV7-8	-	few	TRBJ2-7	TGTGCCAGCAGCTTAGCGCAACGAGGGGCAGGGACATTAGGGCAGTACTTC	CASSLAQRGAGTLGQYF
TRBV29-1	TRBD1	few	TRBJ2-7	TGCAGCGTGCCCGGGACAGTTTCCTACGAGCAGTACTTC	CSVPGTVSYEQYF
TRBV2	-	many	TRBJ2-1	TGTGCCAGCAGTGAGGGATCCTACAATGAGCAGTTCTTC	CASSEGSYNEQFF
TRBV7-6	-	-	TRBJ2-2	TGTGCCAGCAGCTTAACAGAGACGAACACCGGGGAGCTGTTTTTT	CASSLTETNTGELFF
TRBV3-1	-	-	TRBJ1-2	TGTGCCAGCAGCCAAGCATGGGTGTATGGCTACACCTTC	CASSQAWVYGYTF
TRBV29-1	TRBD1	few	TRBJ1-2	TGCAGCGTTTATGGGGACAGCCTTAACTATGGCTACACCTTC	CSVYGDSLNYGYTF
TRBV19	-	once	TRBJ1-5	TGTGCCAGTAGTATCAGTTCGGGCAATCAGCCCCAGCATTTT	CASSISSGNQPQHF
TRBV21-1	-	-	TRBJ1-1	TGTGCCAGAAGCAAAGGGCCCCGAGAGACTGAAGCTTTCTTT	CARSKGPRETEAFF
TRBV19	-	many	TRBJ2-5	TGTGCCAGTAGTAATGACCAGCGAGAGACCCAGTACTTC	CASSNDQRETQYF
TRBV20-1	TRBD1	-	TRBJ2-7	TGCAGTGCTAGACCCCCGGGACAGGGATCCTACGAGCAGTACTTC	CSARPPGQGSYEQYF
TRBV6-4	-	-	TRBJ2-6	TGTGCCAGCAGTGACCCGAGATCTGGGGCCAACGTCCTGACTTTC	CASSDPRSGANVLTF